This T cell receptor beta chain emerged from a study of long-term antiretroviral therapy in people with HIV. Notes on the study in general: Pre-ART clonal expansion yielded clones that dominated the repertoire at all time points.

Germline CDR1 is SGHTA and CDR2 is FQGNSA. The ends lost 2 bases at V and 7 bases at J; junction bases unmatched: 14. The CDR3 extends over 17 amino acids. Details on this clone: As yet, its antigen is unknown.

immunoSEQ v3.0 was run at survey level. TCRdb's table, derived via immunoSEQ multiplex PCR, lists solely in-frame clones and lacks some. The repertoire includes about 38,000 clones, around 86% of them detected once, and around 5.1% sits in the top ten. Sequenced here: unsorted PBMCs, sampled 1.5 years after starting antiretroviral therapy. The clonotype comes from a man aged 18 to 30 with HIV. The rearrangement uses TRBV7-2 and TRBJ1-5, with 7 bases that match TRBD1. The CDR3 DNA follows: TGTGCCAGCAGCTTATTAGGCAGGGGGTCGTCAAAGCAGCCCCAGCATTTT. Protein product: CASSLLGRGSSKQPQHF.